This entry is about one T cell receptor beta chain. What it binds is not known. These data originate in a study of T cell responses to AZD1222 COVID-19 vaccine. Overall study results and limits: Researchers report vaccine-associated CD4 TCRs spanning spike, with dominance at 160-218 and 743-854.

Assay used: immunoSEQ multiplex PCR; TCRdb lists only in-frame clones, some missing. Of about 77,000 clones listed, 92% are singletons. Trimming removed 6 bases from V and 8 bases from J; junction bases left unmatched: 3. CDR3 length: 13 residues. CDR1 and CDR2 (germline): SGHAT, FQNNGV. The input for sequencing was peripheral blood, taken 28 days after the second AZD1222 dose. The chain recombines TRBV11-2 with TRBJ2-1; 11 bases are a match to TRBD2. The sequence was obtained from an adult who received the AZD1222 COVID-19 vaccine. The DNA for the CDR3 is TGTGCCAGCAGGACTAGCGGGACCGATGAGCAGTTCTTC. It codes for CASRTSGTDEQFF.